This TCR beta chain was sequenced for a study of cytomegalovirus exposure and HLA in healthy donors. A word on this clone: The antigen is not known.

Notes on the study in general: As was reported, the classifier diagnosed cytomegalovirus status with high specificity and sensitivity. Several of the most significant clusters appeared linked to common viral pathogens, based on a later analysis. The investigators catalogued 160 or so TCR beta chains as cytomegalovirus-associated. Apart from CMV serostatus, no immune exposure information was available.

13 Jbeta primers and 60 Vbeta primers were used for the PCR. TCRdb's copy holds only in-frame clones and misses some; the assay was immunoSEQ multiplex PCR. The repertoire has fewer than 200,000 clones, roughly four fifths of them found once; the top ten carry approximately 1.4%. The source is a man younger than 35 in good health and CMV-seronegative. The specimen sequenced was PBMCs.

The CDR3 DNA is TGTGCCAGCTCCAGGGCGAACACCGGGGAGCTGTTTTTT. Translated, it gives CASSRANTGELFF. This sequence joins TRBV6-5 and TRBJ2-2; possible D gene TRBD1, 5 bases. This CDR3 is 13 amino acids long. Trimming took 8 bases from V and 0 from J, leaving 7 bases between them. Germline CDR1 MNHEY, CDR2 SVGAGI.